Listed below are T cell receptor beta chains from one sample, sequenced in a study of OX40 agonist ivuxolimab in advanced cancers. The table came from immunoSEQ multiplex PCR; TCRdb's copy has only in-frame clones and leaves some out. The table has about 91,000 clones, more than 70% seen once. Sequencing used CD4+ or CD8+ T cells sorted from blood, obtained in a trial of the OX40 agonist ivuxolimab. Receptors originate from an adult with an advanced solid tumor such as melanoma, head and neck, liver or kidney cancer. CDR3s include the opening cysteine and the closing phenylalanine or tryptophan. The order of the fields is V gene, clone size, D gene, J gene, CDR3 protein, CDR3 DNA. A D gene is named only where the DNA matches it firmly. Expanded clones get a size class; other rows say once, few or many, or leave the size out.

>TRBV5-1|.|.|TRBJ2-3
CASSFTGIVTDTQYF
TGCGCCAGCAGCTTCACAGGGATCGTCACAGATACGCAGTATTTT
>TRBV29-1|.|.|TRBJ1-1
CSVLTDLNTEAFF
TGCAGCGTCTTAACAGATTTGAACACTGAAGCTTTCTTT
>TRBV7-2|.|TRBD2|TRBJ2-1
CASSSLSGGAPSEQFF
TGTGCCAGCAGCTCCCTAAGCGGGGGGGCCCCCTCTGAGCAGTTCTTC
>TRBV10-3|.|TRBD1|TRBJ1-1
CAISELNRGGTEAFF
TGTGCCATCAGCGAACTCAACAGGGGAGGGACTGAAGCTTTCTTT
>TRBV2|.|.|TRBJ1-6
CASSSGIYNSPLHF
TGTGCCAGCAGTTCGGGAATTTATAATTCACCCCTCCACTTT
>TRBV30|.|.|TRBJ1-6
CAWTGQRSPLHF
TGTGCCTGGACAGGGCAGCGTTCACCCCTCCACTTT
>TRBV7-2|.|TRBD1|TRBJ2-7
CASSRRTGSEQYF
TGTGCCAGCAGCAGACGGACAGGGAGTGAGCAGTACTTC
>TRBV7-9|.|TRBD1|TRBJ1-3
CASSFLGQGGNTIYF
TGTGCCAGCAGCTTCCTGGGACAGGGAGGAAACACCATATATTTT
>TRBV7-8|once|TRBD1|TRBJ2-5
CASSSPSGWRTGKETQYF
TGTGCCAGCAGCTCCCCATCTGGGTGGAGGACAGGGAAGGAGACCCAGTACTTC
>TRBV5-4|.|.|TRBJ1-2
CASSSETVHGYTF
TGTGCCAGCAGCTCCGAGACGGTCCACGGCTACACCTTC
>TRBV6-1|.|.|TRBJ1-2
CASNRGVALYGYTF
TGTGCCAGCAACCGCGGGGTGGCCCTCTATGGCTACACCTTC
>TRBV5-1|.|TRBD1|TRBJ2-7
CASSFGQGVYEQYF
TGCGCCAGCAGCTTTGGACAGGGGGTCTACGAGCAGTACTTC
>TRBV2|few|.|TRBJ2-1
CASTSRNEQFF
TGTGCCAGCACCAGCAGAAATGAGCAGTTCTTC
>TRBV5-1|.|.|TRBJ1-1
CASSFQGIYTEAFF
TGCGCCAGCAGCTTCCAGGGAATCTACACTGAAGCTTTCTTT
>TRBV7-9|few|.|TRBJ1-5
CASSLDGQPQHF
TGTGCCAGCAGCTTAGATGGTCAGCCCCAGCATTTT
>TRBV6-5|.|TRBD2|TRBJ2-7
CASSYSGLAGTYEQYF
TGTGCCAGCAGTTACTCGGGACTAGCGGGTACCTACGAGCAGTACTTC
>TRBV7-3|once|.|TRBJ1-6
CASSLTGRLNSPLHF
TGTGCCAGCAGCTTAACAGGGCGTCTTAATTCACCCCTCCACTTT
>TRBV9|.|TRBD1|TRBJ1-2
CASSITTGGAGGYTF
TGTGCCAGCAGCATAACGACAGGGGGCGCGGGCGGCTACACCTTC
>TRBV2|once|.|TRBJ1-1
CASSRVGNTEAFF
TGTGCCAGCAGCCGAGTAGGGAACACTGAAGCTTTCTTT
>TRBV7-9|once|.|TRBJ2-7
CASQGSSGRVEQYF
TGTGCCAGTCAAGGCTCCAGCGGGCGTGTCGAGCAGTACTTC
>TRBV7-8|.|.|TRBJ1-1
CASSLDRRNTEAFF
TGTGCCAGCAGCCTCGACAGAAGGAACACTGAAGCTTTCTTT
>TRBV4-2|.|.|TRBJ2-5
CASSQEQGQETQYF
TGTGCCAGCAGCCAAGAACAGGGCCAAGAGACCCAGTACTTC
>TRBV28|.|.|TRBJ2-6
CASKYLSGANVLTF
TGTGCCAGCAAGTACCTTTCTGGGGCCAACGTCCTGACTTTC
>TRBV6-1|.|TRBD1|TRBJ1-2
CASKGQGNYGYTF
TGTGCCAGCAAAGGACAGGGCAACTATGGCTACACCTTC
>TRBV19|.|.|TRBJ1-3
CASSRADSGNTIYF
TGTGCCAGTAGCAGGGCGGACTCTGGAAACACCATATATTTT
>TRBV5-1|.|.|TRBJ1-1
CASSTQGWDTEAFF
TGCGCCAGCAGCACCCAGGGGTGGGACACTGAAGCTTTCTTT